A single sample gave rise to the 3 T cell receptor beta chains below, sequenced in a study of blood T cell repertoires in COVID-19 (dated by TCRdb to 2018 to 2021). Library construction relied on the immunoSEQ multiplex PCR assay. The clones in this table, taken by TCRdb from immuneACCESS, are in-frame only. Not every clone is retained; where verified, under half of the shortfall comes from an unresolved V gene, and the cause of the rest is unknown. The sample table holds about 69,000 clones, of which around 90% were seen once. The top ten clonotypes cover approximately 5.8% of the sample. Sequencing was carried out using peripheral blood. The receptors stem from a man aged 50 or older with acute or convalescent COVID-19.

This chain joins TRBV7-2 and TRBJ2-1; 8 positions agree with TRBD2. The CDR3 is 15 amino acids. Trimming cost V 0 bases and J 8 bases; bases outside gene matches: 6. From germline, CDR1 is SGHTA and CDR2 FQGNSA. The CDR3 sequence: CASSLARTSWDEQFF. The CDR3 DNA reads TGTGCCAGCAGCTTAGCCAGGACTAGCTGGGATGAGCAGTTCTTC.

The rearrangement joins TRBV11-3 to TRBJ2-3; a weak D match, TRBD2 (6 bases). Trimming shortened V by 5 bases and J by 0 bases, and 12 bases separated the two germline ends. The CDR3 length is 15 residues. Germline-derived CDR1 and CDR2 are SGHNT and YENEEA. CDR3 DNA: TGTGCCAGCAGCCCTTTTAGCGGTAGCACAGATACGCAGTATTTT. It translates to CASSPFSGSTDTQYF.

This chain connects TRBV7-2 to TRBJ2-7; 7 bases fit TRBD2. Germline V CDR1 and CDR2: SGHTA, FQGNSA. Trimming at V came to 5 bases and at J to 3 bases, leaving 13 bases not matched to a gene. CDR3 size: 16 residues. As DNA, the CDR3 is TGTGCCAGCAGCCCTCGAACGAGCGGGATTGACTACGAGCAGTACTTC. Residues: CASSPRTSGIDYEQYF.